Below are 19 T cell receptor beta chains sequenced from a single sample in a study of T cell responses to AZD1222 COVID-19 vaccine. Repertoires were generated with immunoSEQ multiplex PCR, while TCRdb's copy carries only in-frame clones and drops some. Among about 180,000 clones listed, about nine tenths were seen once. The specimen comprised peripheral blood, sampled 28 days after the second AZD1222 dose. The receptor set was obtained from an adult who received the AZD1222 COVID-19 vaccine.

The gene calls are TRBV30 and TRBJ1-2; 7 nucleotides agree with TRBD1. This CDR3 region has 13 residues. Germline CDR1 and CDR2: GTSNPN and SVGIG (reference sequence). V was pared by 4 bases and J by 0 bases, with 2 bases of the junction left unmatched. As DNA, the CDR3 is TGTGCCTGGAAGGACAGGTCTAACTATGGCTACACCTTC. It specifies CAWKDRSNYGYTF.

The chain is built from TRBV3-1 (or the pseudogene TRBV3-2) and TRBJ2-5; 9 nucleotides agree with TRBD2. The CDR3 contains 18 residues. Germline CDR1 reads LGHDT; CDR2 reads YNNKEL (reference sequence). J was trimmed by 0 bases and V by 2 bases; bases with no gene match: 10. CDR3 sequence: CASSQKKESGGHQETQYF. The CDR3 DNA sequence: TGTGCCAGCAGCCAAAAGAAGGAGAGCGGGGGGCACCAAGAGACCCAGTACTTC.

The V and J genes are TRBV7-9 and TRBJ1-2; TRBD1 aligns across 7 bases. CDR3 size: 14 residues. From germline, CDR1 is SEHNR and CDR2 FQNEAQ (reference sequence). Trimming cost V 4 bases and J 5 bases; bases outside gene matches: 7. The CDR3 DNA reads as TGTGCCAGCAGCTCAGAGACAGGGTGGTATGGCTACACCTTC. Its protein product is CASSSETGWYGYTF.

The chain employs TRBV14 and TRBJ1-6, with unresolved D. The ends were cut back, 4 bases at V and 0 bases at J, with 10 bases in the middle. CDR3 length: 16 residues. The germline gives CDR1 SGHDN, CDR2 FVKESK. In DNA, the CDR3 is TGTGCCAGCAGCCGGTCTACGAGCTCCTATAATTCACCCCTCCACTTT. This translates into CASSRSTSSYNSPLHF.

The CDR3 bases are TGTGCCAGCAGTGGGGGTGATAGCTCCTACGAGCAGTACTTC. This gives the protein CASSGGDSSYEQYF. The chain has TRBV5-4 and TRBJ2-7, with D perhaps TRBD1 or TRBD2 (5 bases each). The CDR3 length is 14 residues. Deletions cut 5 bases from V and 0 bases from J, with 12 bases between. CDR1 SGHNT and CDR2 YYREEE come from the germline V gene (reference sequence).

V is TRBV6-5 and J is TRBJ1-5; 7 nucleotides align to TRBD1. Germline V gives CDR1 MNHEY, CDR2 SVGAGI. Trimming cost V 10 bases and J 2 bases; bases outside gene matches: 8. The CDR3 contains 14 residues. The CDR3 loop is CAISGGVRNQPQHF. DNA for the CDR3: TGTGCCATCTCAGGGGGGGTTCGCAATCAGCCCCAGCATTTT.

This rearrangement joins TRBV7-9 to TRBJ2-3; possible D gene TRBD2, 6 bases. The CDR3 spans 16 residues. V lost 4 bases to trimming and J lost 1 base, with 15 bases between them. The germline V gene has CDR1 SEHNR and CDR2 FQNEAQ (reference sequence). DNA for the CDR3: TGTGCCAGCAGCTCCCCTTCGGGGGTCGGCACAGATACGCAGTATTTT. Encoded protein: CASSSPSGVGTDTQYF.

V gene TRBV6-2 or TRBV6-3 combines with J gene TRBJ1-2; D gene ambiguous. The V gene's germline CDR1 is MNHEY and CDR2 SVGEGT. There are 14 residues in the CDR3. Trimming took 2 bases from V and 5 from J, leaving 12 bases between them. CDR3 region: CASSYGIDVYGYTF. The CDR3 DNA reads as TGTGCCAGCAGTTACGGGATTGACGTTTATGGCTACACCTTC.

The V gene is TRBV9, the J gene TRBJ1-4; 8 nucleotides agree with TRBD1. The CDR3 consists of 15 residues. Germline lookup yields CDR1 SGDLS and CDR2 YYNGEE. V dropped 2 bases and J dropped 6; count of bases not matched to a gene: 6. CDR3 DNA sequence: TGTGCCAGCAGCGTGAGGCCGACAGGGGATGAAAAACTGTTTTTT. Its translation: CASSVRPTGDEKLFF.

This clone was observed once. This rearrangement joins TRBV4-1 to TRBJ2-5; no firm D call. The CDR3 has 15 amino acids. Germline CDR1 is MGHRA and CDR2 is YSYEKL. The ends were cut back, 2 bases at V and 4 bases at J, with 14 bases in the middle. This CDR3 is CASSQSPGPLETQYF. CDR3 coding DNA: TGCGCCAGCAGCCAATCTCCAGGCCCCTTAGAGACCCAGTACTTC.

The V gene is TRBV6-2 or TRBV6-3, the J gene TRBJ1-1; 7 nucleotides align to TRBD1. Germline V gene lookup returns CDR1 MNHEY and CDR2 SVGEGT. This CDR3 is 17 amino acids long. After removal of 2 bases from V and 4 bases from J, the junction contained 13 bases not matched to a gene. CDR3 region: CASSYRAGGVSGTEAFF. As DNA, the CDR3 is TGTGCCAGCAGTTACAGGGCAGGGGGGGTCTCTGGCACTGAAGCTTTCTTT.

The gene calls are TRBV4-1 and TRBJ1-5; 7 nucleotides line up with TRBD1. This CDR3 is built from 15 residues. The V gene end was trimmed by 3 bases and the J gene end by 0 bases; junction bases not matched to a gene: 2. Germline V gene lookup returns CDR1 MGHRA and CDR2 YSYEKL. This chain's CDR3 is CASSQQGVSNQPQHF. The CDR3 region has the DNA TGCGCCAGCAGCCAGCAGGGGGTTAGCAATCAGCCCCAGCATTTT.

V and J are TRBV5-5 and TRBJ2-7; no definite D call. Germline values: CDR1 SGHKS, CDR2 YYEKEE (reference sequence). CDR3 size: 14 residues. V lost 4 bases, J lost 7 bases, and 18 bases lay in between. CDR3 residues: CASSVRVLMLEQYF. The CDR3 DNA reads as TGTGCCAGCAGCGTCCGGGTCCTCATGTTGGAGCAGTACTTC. The entire variable domain, with the rest obtained from reference TRBV5-5 and TRBJ2-7, is as follows: DAGVTQSPTHLIKTRGQQVTLRCSPISGHKSVSWYQQVLGQGPQFIFQYYEKEERGRGNFPDRFSARQFPNYSSELNVNALLLGDSALYLCASSVRVLMLEQYFGPGTRLTVT.

The chain has TRBV11-1 and TRBJ2-7; 8 nucleotides align to TRBD1. The CDR3 spans 14 residues. The V gene's germline CDR1 is SGHAT and CDR2 FQDESV (reference sequence). With V trimmed by 5 bases and J by 2 bases, 5 bases remained unmatched. The CDR3 DNA follows: TGTGCCAGCAGCCCAGGGGGCGACGCCTACGAGCAGTACTTC. It codes for CASSPGGDAYEQYF.

The rearrangement joins TRBV4-1 to TRBJ1-6; D ambiguous. This CDR3 spans 17 amino acids. CDR1 is MGHRA and CDR2 is YSYEKL in the germline V gene. Deletions cut 1 base from V and 0 bases from J, with 10 bases between. CDR3 DNA sequence: TGCGCCAGCAGCCAAGCGGGAGCGAACTCCTATAATTCACCCCTCCACTTT. It is translated as CASSQAGANSYNSPLHF.

This clone was recorded once. V gene TRBV27 combines with J gene TRBJ1-1, with 8 nucleotides matching TRBD1. The CDR3 has 14 amino acids. With 2 bases clipped from V and 5 bases from J, the junction kept 4 bases outside the gene matches. Germline CDR1 is MNHEY and CDR2 is SMNVEV (reference sequence). The CDR3 nucleotides are TGTGCCAGCAGTTTAACAGGGGGTATGACTGAAGCTTTCTTT. Translating gives CASSLTGGMTEAFF.

V usage is TRBV12-3 or TRBV12-4 and J usage is TRBJ2-7; D ambiguous. The CDR3 contains 13 residues. Trimming took off 2 bases at V and 1 base at J, with 6 bases between the two ends. CDR3 sequence: CASSLSVSYEQYF. The CDR3 DNA sequence: TGTGCCAGCAGTTTATCGGTGTCCTACGAGCAGTACTTC.

The CDR3 DNA sequence: TGTGCCAGCAGTTCAGCGGTTAGCTCCTATAATTCACCCCTCCACTTT. It yields the protein CASSSAVSSYNSPLHF. V usage is TRBV28 and J usage is TRBJ1-6; D is ambiguous. Trimming took off 4 bases at V and 0 bases at J, with 10 bases between the two ends. Germline V gives CDR1 MDHEN, CDR2 SYDVKM. The CDR3 is 16 amino acids. The full variable domain, rest sourced from reference TRBV28 and TRBJ1-6, is DVKVTQSSRYLVKRTGEKVFLECVQDMDHENMFWYRQDPGLGLRLIYFSYDVKMKEKGDIPEGYSVSREKKERFSLILESASTNQTSMYLCASSSAVSSYNSPLHFGNGTRLTVT.

This clone was found once. The rearrangement joins TRBV19 to TRBJ2-1; TRBD2 matches at 8 bases. J lost 4 bases, V lost 4 bases, and 9 bases had no gene match. The CDR3 is 16 amino acids. The germline gives CDR1 LNHDA, CDR2 SQIVND (reference sequence). The CDR3 is CASSTSTSGRYNEQFF. CDR3 sequence (DNA): TGTGCCAGTAGTACCTCCACTAGCGGACGATACAATGAGCAGTTCTTC.